This TCR beta chain was identified in a study of blood T cells in healthy people across ages. Points on this clonotype: The antigen remains undetermined. A much larger clone sits a single nucleotide away, making a read error possible.

Whole-study findings and limits: The donors' CMV status was not determined, possibly confounding changes in expanded clonotypes.

The length of the CDR3 is 14 residues. CDR1 is SQVTM, CDR2 ANQGSEA, per germline. Using a J-beta primer mix together with a sample-barcoded 5' primer, a second PCR was run for roughly 6 to 11 cycles. TCRdb re-called the 5' RACE reads through MiXCR, storing one row per CDR3 protein. The profile shows 730,000 or so distinct CDR3 sequences, 40% to 45% of them singletons. Source material: blood. The rearrangement uses TRBV29-1 and TRBJ2-2, with TRBD2 as a possible D gene (5 bases). The sequence was collected from an elderly man in good health. The CDR3 is CSVVGGRATEELFF. The DNA for the CDR3 is TGCAGCGTTGTAGGTGGGAGAGCCACCGAGGAGCTGTTTTTT.